This entry is about one T cell receptor (beta chain). What it binds is unknown. The data are from a study of vaccination effects on CD4 cells after COVID-19. Study in general: Post-vaccine sampling occurred a median 72 days after the second dose. Study results and caveats: Vaccine-induced clones in healthy vaccinees cross-reacted with common cold coronaviruses in only 1 of 255 cases. Long after vaccination, the clones induced by infection and by vaccine shrank markedly in size.

Sequencing was preceded by expansion of antigen-specific CD4+ T cells with viral peptide pools in the ViraFEST assay. Between days 9 and 10 of culture, CD4+ T cells were separated out. All participants had two doses of either the BNT162b2 or mRNA-1273 vaccine. Cultures used over 1.5 million PBMC per well, 7.5 to 10 IU/ml IL-2 and 10 ug/ml peptides. Trimming left V 2 bases short and J 1 base short, with 17 bases between. Germline V gene data show CDR1 as MGHRA and CDR2 as YSYEKL. The CDR3 loop spans 17 amino acids. Clones were read by immunoSEQ multiplex PCR, and TCRdb kept only the in-frame ones, dropping some. The sample holds nearly 30,000 clones, roughly 80% seen once.

V and J are TRBV4-1 and TRBJ2-5; D not resolved. The sample in question was CD4+ T cells from PBMCs cultured with SARS-CoV-2 spike peptides, obtained after COVID-19 vaccination. The source is a human donor who received a COVID-19 vaccine. Some clones in this sample may be carry-over from other donors' samples. The CDR3, as DNA: TGCGCCAGCAGCCAAAATCAGGCAGCGCCCATCCAAGAGACCCAGTACTTC. Its translation is CASSQNQAAPIQETQYF.